The clone carrying this T cell receptor (beta chain) was detected a few times. Its antigen is not known. This CDR3 is 14 amino acids long. Trimming left V 3 bases short and J 5 bases short, with 11 bases between. CDR1 and CDR2 from the germline V gene are SNHLY and FYNNEI. These data come from a study of shared clonotypes between healthy human individuals. Clones were sequenced by immunoSEQ multiplex PCR, and TCRdb holds only the in-frame ones, with some missing. The sample comprises some 2,000,000 clones, 95% of which are singletons, and 0.1% to 0.15% rests with the top ten. General observations from the study: Of the naive CD4 clonotypes, roughly 5.2% were shared across a few donors. Rarefaction demonstrated incomplete sorted-subset sequencing despite large depth. Donors were few, which limited the genetic and exposure-history diversity represented. Researchers found naive subsets generally carried larger estimated richness than memory subsets.

This clonotype originated in a man aged 18-30 years in good health. Sequenced: naive CD4+ T cells sorted from blood. Subset indicated: CD45RA+ positively selected. V is TRBV2 and J is TRBJ1-3; D is unclear. CDR3 coding DNA: TGTGCCAGCAGTGACTCATTTTACCGAAACACCATATATTTT. The encoded protein is CASSDSFYRNTIYF.